This is a list of T cell receptor beta chains from one sample in a study of a mutant IDH1 vaccine in newly diagnosed glioma. Clones were sequenced by immunoSEQ multiplex PCR, and TCRdb holds only the in-frame ones, with some missing. There are under 35,000 clones in the sample; around 80% occur only once, and roughly a fifth lies in the top ten. Sample: PBMCs, taken from a glioma patient treated with radiotherapy, temozolomide or both. These receptors came from a man aged 30 to 39 with glioma. Each CDR3 is given with its conserved first and last residue. D genes are given only for firm matches. Clone size is shown for a subset of rows, as once, few, many or a class of expanded clone.

clone size: NA
J gene: TRBJ1-4
D gene: NA
V gene: TRBV6-5
CDR3 DNA: TGTGCCAGCAGTTATGACACTGCAACTAATGAAAAACTGTTTTTT
CDR3 protein: CASSYDTATNEKLFF

clone size: NA
J gene: TRBJ1-1
D gene: NA
V gene: TRBV5-1
CDR3 DNA: TGCGCCAGCAGCTACCTAAAAGGGACAAAGGACACTGAAGCTTTCTTT
CDR3 protein: CASSYLKGTKDTEAFF

clone size: NA
J gene: TRBJ1-6
D gene: TRBD1
V gene: TRBV5-6
CDR3 DNA: TGTGCCAGCAGCTCTCGGGACAGCTATAATTCACCCCTCCACTTT
CDR3 protein: CASSSRDSYNSPLHF

clone size: NA
J gene: TRBJ2-1
D gene: NA
V gene: TRBV5-4
CDR3 DNA: TGTGCCAGCAAACGGGACACGAGTTTTACAACCTACAATGAGCAGTTCTTC
CDR3 protein: CASKRDTSFTTYNEQFF

clone size: NA
J gene: TRBJ2-1
D gene: TRBD1
V gene: TRBV6-5
CDR3 DNA: TGTGCCAGCAGAACAGGGGTCTACAATGAGCAGTTCTTC
CDR3 protein: CASRTGVYNEQFF

clone size: few
J gene: TRBJ1-1
D gene: NA
V gene: TRBV30
CDR3 DNA: TGTGCCTGGAGTTGGGAGGCAACCACTGAAGCTTTCTTT
CDR3 protein: CAWSWEATTEAFF

clone size: medium-sized
J gene: TRBJ1-5
D gene: NA
V gene: TRBV2
CDR3 DNA: TGTGCCAGCAGAATAGAGGGTATTCAGCCCCAGCATTTT
CDR3 protein: CASRIEGIQPQHF

clone size: NA
J gene: TRBJ2-1
D gene: NA
V gene: TRBV13
CDR3 DNA: TGTGCCAGCAGCTTAGGCCTAACGGGAAGTTACAATGAGCAGTTCTTC
CDR3 protein: CASSLGLTGSYNEQFF

clone size: NA
J gene: TRBJ1-2
D gene: NA
V gene: TRBV12-5
CDR3 DNA: TGTGCTAGTATGGACTCTTTGTATGGCTACACCTTC
CDR3 protein: CASMDSLYGYTF

clone size: NA
J gene: TRBJ2-3
D gene: TRBD1
V gene: TRBV2
CDR3 DNA: TGTGCCAGCAGTGATGGGGGCAGGGGGCCAGATACGCAGTATTTT
CDR3 protein: CASSDGGRGPDTQYF

clone size: NA
J gene: TRBJ1-2
D gene: TRBD1
V gene: TRBV5-1
CDR3 DNA: TGCGCCAGCAGCTTGGACCAGGGGGCGATCTATGGCTACACCTTC
CDR3 protein: CASSLDQGAIYGYTF

clone size: few
J gene: TRBJ1-1
D gene: NA
V gene: TRBV7-9
CDR3 DNA: TGTGCCAGCAGCTTAAAGGGAGGCACTGAAGCTTTCTTT
CDR3 protein: CASSLKGGTEAFF

clone size: few
J gene: TRBJ1-2
D gene: NA
V gene: TRBV7-2
CDR3 DNA: TGTGCCAGCAGCTCACAACAGGGCCGGGTGGGGGGCTACACCTTC
CDR3 protein: CASSSQQGRVGGYTF

clone size: NA
J gene: TRBJ2-5
D gene: TRBD1
V gene: TRBV6-7
CDR3 DNA: TGTGCCAGCAGTTACTTTCAAGGGGGCCGGGAGACCCAGTACTTC
CDR3 protein: CASSYFQGGRETQYF

clone size: NA
J gene: TRBJ2-5
D gene: NA
V gene: TRBV19
CDR3 DNA: TGTGCCAGTAGTTGGGGAGATAGGGAGACCCAGTACTTC
CDR3 protein: CASSWGDRETQYF

clone size: NA
J gene: TRBJ2-3
D gene: TRBD1
V gene: TRBV6-5
CDR3 DNA: TGTGCCAGCAGTTCACAGGGGGAGTGGGGCACAGATACGCAGTATTTT
CDR3 protein: CASSSQGEWGTDTQYF

clone size: few
J gene: TRBJ2-1
D gene: TRBD2
V gene: TRBV7-9
CDR3 DNA: TGTGCCAGCAGCTACCCGGCTAGCGGGGAATCCTACAATGAGCAGTTCTTC
CDR3 protein: CASSYPASGESYNEQFF

clone size: NA
J gene: TRBJ2-2
D gene: TRBD2
V gene: TRBV18
CDR3 DNA: TGTGCCAGCTCACCACCAGCGGGAGGTGGCACCGGGGAGCTGTTTTTT
CDR3 protein: CASSPPAGGGTGELFF

clone size: NA
J gene: TRBJ1-5
D gene: NA
V gene: TRBV6-6
CDR3 DNA: TGTGCCAGCAGTCGGGACAGCAATCAGCCCCAGCATTTT
CDR3 protein: CASSRDSNQPQHF

clone size: NA
J gene: TRBJ2-7
D gene: TRBD2
V gene: TRBV6-6
CDR3 DNA: TGTGCCAGCAGTGACGCCGGGACTAGTTACTACGAGCAGTACTTC
CDR3 protein: CASSDAGTSYYEQYF

clone size: NA
J gene: TRBJ1-1
D gene: NA
V gene: TRBV5-1
CDR3 DNA: TGCGCCAGCAGCTTCGGGAACACTGAAGCTTTCTTT
CDR3 protein: CASSFGNTEAFF

clone size: NA
J gene: TRBJ2-5
D gene: TRBD2
V gene: TRBV19
CDR3 DNA: TGTGCCAGTAGTATAGACCGACTAGCGGGAGGGAACCAGTACTTC
CDR3 protein: CASSIDRLAGGNQYF

clone size: NA
J gene: TRBJ2-7
D gene: NA
V gene: TRBV7-6
CDR3 DNA: TGTGCCAGCAGCTTAGAACCTAGCGCGAATGCCTACGAGCAGTACTTC
CDR3 protein: CASSLEPSANAYEQYF

clone size: NA
J gene: TRBJ2-5
D gene: NA
V gene: TRBV13
CDR3 DNA: TGTGCCAGCAGCCACGCGGGCCAGGGGGGAATCGAGACCCAGTACTTC
CDR3 protein: CASSHAGQGGIETQYF